These T cell receptor beta chains were read from a single sample in a study of tumor-infiltrating lymphocytes in primary liver carcinoma. A single record per CDR3 protein comes from TCRdb applying MiXCR to the multiplex PCR reads. The repertoire includes 90,000 to 150,000 distinct CDR3 sequences, less than 75% of them detected once, and more than 7% sits in the top ten. The sequencing sample was made of tumor-adjacent normal liver tissue. The receptors originated from a woman aged 55 to 70 with primary liver carcinoma and hepatitis B virus infection. CDR3s leave out the opening cysteine and the closing phenylalanine or tryptophan.

j_call v_call cdr3_aa
TRBJ2-1 TRBV12-3/TRBV12-4 ASTEVAEHEQF
TRBJ1-1 TRBV12-3/TRBV12-4 ASSEGTGTF
TRBJ2-5 TRBV28 ASSPRDIQETQY
TRBJ2-3 TRBV6-5 ASSYSGTGELYTQY
TRBJ2-1 TRBV12-3/TRBV12-4 ASSLEAGSGLVYNEQF
TRBJ2-4 TRBV14 ASSHTVKDFQY
TRBJ2-7 TRBV10-1 ASSEFLGSEQC
TRBJ2-3 TRBV6-5 AVSILVADTQY
TRBJ2-7 TRBV6-1 ASSHLGSLNEQY
TRBJ1-1 TRBV5-4 AGQGGLNTEAF
TRBJ2-5 TRBV5-1 ASSLEAAQY
TRBJ2-5 TRBV5-6 VSSFPERGQETQY
TRBJ2-4 TRBV7-9 ASSSADIQY
TRBJ2-7 TRBV10-1 ASSASQRGGYEQY
TRBJ2-7 TRBV5-1 ASSQGLVPYEQY
TRBJ1-6 TRBV11-3 ASSSVSRGDSPPH
TRBJ2-5 TRBV7-3 ASSPGVSRHQY
TRBJ2-7 TRBV11-2 ASSLWGPSYKQY
TRBJ2-5 TRBV12-3/TRBV12-4 TSSLTGKTQC
TRBJ2-1 TRBV12-3/TRBV12-4 ASRSPQGEQF
TRBJ2-1 TRBV21-1 ASSKVFSNSYNEQF
TRBJ2-1 TRBV20-1 SARLRASYNEQF
TRBJ2-1 TRBV29-1 SVPGGINYNEEF
TRBJ1-1 TRBV6-6 ASSLQGLTKAF
TRBJ2-1 TRBV6-1 ASSADRGCNGQF
TRBJ2-3 TRBV29-1 SADGPGQGTSTDTRY
TRBJ2-1 TRBV6-6 ARSYDTGYYEQI
TRBJ2-3 TRBV11-2 ASSLDSGPNTDRQY
TRBJ2-7 TRBV10-3 AIGGSWGNSCEQY
TRBJ1-2 TRBV28 ASAGIAYGYT
TRBJ1-2 TRBV4-1 ASSQDIRSPGGGYT
TRBJ1-3 TRBV5-1 ATRQGSAGNTIY
TRBJ2-1 TRBV11-2 ASSFSGPLDNEQF
TRBJ2-1 TRBV11-2 ANSFTLLRSSYNEQF
TRBJ2-7 TRBV11-2 VSTLMRGAREQY
TRBJ2-3 TRBV25-1 ASSGWQGGDTQY
TRBJ2-3 TRBV7-9 ASSLFYVWEQADTQY
TRBJ1-1 TRBV28 ASSPRQVTTEAF
TRBJ2-7 TRBV28 ASSLVTGGSEQY
TRBJ2-7 TRBV2 ASSDGGHQCEQY
TRBJ1-4 TRBV19 ASSIWDGSNEKLF
TRBJ2-1 TRBV11-2 TSSLVWGRSRYNEQF
TRBJ1-3 TRBV28 ASQNFPGADRVLAGNTIY
TRBJ2-7 TRBV12-3/TRBV12-4 ASSLQGYYYEQY
TRBJ2-1 TRBV11-2 VSSRRLAGGSGDEQF
TRBJ1-1 TRBV5-1 ASSDINTEAF
TRBJ2-1 TRBV12-3/TRBV12-4 ASSPGQDQYTEQF
TRBJ2-2 TRBV7-9 ASTLEGQGSGELF
TRBJ2-7 TRBV4-1 ASSRNLTGGVSSEQY
TRBJ2-2 TRBV11-2 ASSVVSVRDTGELF
TRBJ2-7 TRBV7-9 ASSSLTRPYEQY
TRBJ2-1 TRBV7-3 ASSLTKCSYNEQF
TRBJ2-3 TRBV28 ATLETVPGRDTQY
TRBJ2-7 TRBV11-2 ASSPRAGYEFEQY
TRBJ1-1 TRBV2 ASRTGVGTEAF
TRBJ2-7 TRBV15 ATSPGTPWEQY
TRBJ2-3 TRBV11-3 ACGYTNTQY
TRBJ1-6 TRBV30 AWSVPLGSPLH
TRBJ1-3 TRBV5-1 ASSSCTGTLGNTIY